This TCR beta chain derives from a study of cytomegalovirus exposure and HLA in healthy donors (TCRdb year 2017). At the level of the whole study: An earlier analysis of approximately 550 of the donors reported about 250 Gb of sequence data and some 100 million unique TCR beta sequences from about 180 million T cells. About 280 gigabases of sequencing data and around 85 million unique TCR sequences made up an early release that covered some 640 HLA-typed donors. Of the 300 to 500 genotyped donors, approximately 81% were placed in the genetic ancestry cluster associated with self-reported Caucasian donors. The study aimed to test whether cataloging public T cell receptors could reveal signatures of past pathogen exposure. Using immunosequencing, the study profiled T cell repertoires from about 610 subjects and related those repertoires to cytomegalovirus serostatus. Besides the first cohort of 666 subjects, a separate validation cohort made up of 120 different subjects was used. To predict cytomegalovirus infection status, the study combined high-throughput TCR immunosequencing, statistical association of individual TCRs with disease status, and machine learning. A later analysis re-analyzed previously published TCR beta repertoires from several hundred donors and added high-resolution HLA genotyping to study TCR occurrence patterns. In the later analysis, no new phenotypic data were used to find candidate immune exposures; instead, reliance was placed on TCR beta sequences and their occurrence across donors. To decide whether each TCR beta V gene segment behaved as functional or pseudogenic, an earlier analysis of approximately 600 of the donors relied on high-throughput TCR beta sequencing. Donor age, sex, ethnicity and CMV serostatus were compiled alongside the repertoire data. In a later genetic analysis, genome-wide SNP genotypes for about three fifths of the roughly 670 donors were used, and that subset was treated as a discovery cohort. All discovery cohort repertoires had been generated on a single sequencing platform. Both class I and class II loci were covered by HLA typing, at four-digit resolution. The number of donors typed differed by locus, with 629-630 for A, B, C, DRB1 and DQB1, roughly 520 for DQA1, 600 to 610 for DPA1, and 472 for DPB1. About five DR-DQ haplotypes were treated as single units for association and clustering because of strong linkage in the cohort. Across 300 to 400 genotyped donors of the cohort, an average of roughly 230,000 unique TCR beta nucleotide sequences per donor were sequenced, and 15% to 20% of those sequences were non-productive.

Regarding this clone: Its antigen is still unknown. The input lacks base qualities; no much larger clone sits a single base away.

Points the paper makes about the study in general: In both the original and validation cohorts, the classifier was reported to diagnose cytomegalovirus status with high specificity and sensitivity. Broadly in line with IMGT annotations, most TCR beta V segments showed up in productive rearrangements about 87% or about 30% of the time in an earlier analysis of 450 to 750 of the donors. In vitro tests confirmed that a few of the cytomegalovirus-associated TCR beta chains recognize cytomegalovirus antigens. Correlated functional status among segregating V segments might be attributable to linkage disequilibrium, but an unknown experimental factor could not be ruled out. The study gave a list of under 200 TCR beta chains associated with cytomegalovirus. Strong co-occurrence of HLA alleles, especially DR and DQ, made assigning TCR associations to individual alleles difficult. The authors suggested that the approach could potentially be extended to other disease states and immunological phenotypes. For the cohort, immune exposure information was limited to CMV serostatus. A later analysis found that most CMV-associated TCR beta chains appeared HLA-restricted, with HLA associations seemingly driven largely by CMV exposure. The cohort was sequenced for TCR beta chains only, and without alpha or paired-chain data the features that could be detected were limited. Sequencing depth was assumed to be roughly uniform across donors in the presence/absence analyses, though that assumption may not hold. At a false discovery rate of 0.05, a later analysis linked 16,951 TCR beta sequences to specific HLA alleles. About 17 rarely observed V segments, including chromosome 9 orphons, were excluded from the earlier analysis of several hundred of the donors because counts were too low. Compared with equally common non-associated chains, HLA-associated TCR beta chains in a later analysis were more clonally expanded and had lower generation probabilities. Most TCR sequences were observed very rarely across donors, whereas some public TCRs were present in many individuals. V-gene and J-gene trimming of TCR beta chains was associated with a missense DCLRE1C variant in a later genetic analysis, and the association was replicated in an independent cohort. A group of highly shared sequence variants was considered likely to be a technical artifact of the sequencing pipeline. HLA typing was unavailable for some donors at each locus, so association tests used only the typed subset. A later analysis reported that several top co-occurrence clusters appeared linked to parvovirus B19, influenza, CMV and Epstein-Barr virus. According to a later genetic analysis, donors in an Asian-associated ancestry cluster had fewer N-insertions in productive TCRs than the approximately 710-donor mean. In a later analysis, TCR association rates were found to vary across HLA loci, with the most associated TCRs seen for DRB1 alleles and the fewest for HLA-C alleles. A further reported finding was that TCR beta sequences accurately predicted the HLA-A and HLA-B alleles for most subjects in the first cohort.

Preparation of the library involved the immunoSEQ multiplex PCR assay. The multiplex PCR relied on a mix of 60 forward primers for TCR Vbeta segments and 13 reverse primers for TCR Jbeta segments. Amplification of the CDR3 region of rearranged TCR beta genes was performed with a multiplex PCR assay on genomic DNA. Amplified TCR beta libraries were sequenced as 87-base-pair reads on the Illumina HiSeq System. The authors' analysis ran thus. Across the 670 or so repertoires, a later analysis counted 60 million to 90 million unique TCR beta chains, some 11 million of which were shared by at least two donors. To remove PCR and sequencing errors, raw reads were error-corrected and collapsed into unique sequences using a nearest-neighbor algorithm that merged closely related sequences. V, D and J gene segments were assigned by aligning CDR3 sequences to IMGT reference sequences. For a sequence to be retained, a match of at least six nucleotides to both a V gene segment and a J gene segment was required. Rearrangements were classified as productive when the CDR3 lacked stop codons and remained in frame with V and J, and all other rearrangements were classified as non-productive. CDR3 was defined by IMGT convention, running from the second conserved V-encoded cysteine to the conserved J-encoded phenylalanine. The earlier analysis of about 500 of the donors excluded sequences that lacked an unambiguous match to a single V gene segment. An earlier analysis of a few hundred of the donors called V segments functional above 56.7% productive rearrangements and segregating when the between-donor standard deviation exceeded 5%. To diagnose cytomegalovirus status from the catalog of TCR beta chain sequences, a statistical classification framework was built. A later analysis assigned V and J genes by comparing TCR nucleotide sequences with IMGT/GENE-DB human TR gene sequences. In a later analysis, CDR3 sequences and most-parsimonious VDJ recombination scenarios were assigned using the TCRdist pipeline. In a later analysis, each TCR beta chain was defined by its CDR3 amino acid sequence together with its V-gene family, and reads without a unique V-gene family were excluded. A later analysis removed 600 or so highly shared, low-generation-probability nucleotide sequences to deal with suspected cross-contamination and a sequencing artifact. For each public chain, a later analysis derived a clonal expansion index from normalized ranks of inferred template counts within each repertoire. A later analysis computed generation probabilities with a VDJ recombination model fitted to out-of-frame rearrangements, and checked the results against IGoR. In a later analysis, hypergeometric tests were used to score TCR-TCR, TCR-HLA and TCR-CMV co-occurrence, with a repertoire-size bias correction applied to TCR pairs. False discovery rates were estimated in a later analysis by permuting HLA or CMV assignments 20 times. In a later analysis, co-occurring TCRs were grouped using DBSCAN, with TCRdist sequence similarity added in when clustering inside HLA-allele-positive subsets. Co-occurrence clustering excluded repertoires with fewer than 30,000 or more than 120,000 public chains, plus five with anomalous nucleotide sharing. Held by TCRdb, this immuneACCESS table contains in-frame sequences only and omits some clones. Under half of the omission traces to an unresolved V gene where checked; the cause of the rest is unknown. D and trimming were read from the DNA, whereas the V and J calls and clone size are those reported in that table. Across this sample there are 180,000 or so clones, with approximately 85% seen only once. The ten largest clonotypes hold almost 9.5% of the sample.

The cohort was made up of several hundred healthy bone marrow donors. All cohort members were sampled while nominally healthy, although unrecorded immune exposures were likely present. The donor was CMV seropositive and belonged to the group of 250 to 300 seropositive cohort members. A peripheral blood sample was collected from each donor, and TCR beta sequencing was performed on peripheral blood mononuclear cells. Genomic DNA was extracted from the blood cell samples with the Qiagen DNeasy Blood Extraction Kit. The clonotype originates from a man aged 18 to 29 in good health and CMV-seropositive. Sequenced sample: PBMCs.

CDR3 sequence: CASSPPSYSQETQYF. In nucleotide form, the sequence is TGTGCCAGCTCACCACCTTCCTACAGCCAAGAGACCCAGTACTTC. The sequence is built from TRBV18 and TRBJ2-5, with the D gene not confidently named. The cysteine opens and the phenylalanine closes a CDR3 of 15 amino acids. The kept DNA is CDR3 alone, 45 bases in frame from the first base. V lost 0 bases and J lost 1 base; the stretch between them is 9 bases long. In the germline V gene, CDR1 corresponds to KGHSH and CDR2 to LQKENI.